The clone carrying this T cell receptor beta chain came up many times. The data stem from a study of T cell repertoires in cytomegalovirus infection. TCRdb recomputed calls from the reads with MiXCR, one row per CDR3 protein. This sample has nearly 650,000 distinct CDR3 sequences, with approximately 24% found just once. The junction had 10 bases not matched to a gene; V was cut back by 2 bases and J by 6 bases. CDR1 and CDR2 (germline): MGHDK, SYGVNS. CDR3 length: 16 residues. The source of this sequence is a human donor in good health (CMV status not recorded). Some clones in this sample may be carry-over from other donors' samples. The rearrangement links TRBV25-1 to TRBJ2-1; the match to TRBD2 covers 7 bases. Input material: CD8+ T cells from PBMCs. CDR3 sequence (DNA): TGTGCCAGCAGTGAAAGGTGGGGAGGGCGGGCCAATGAGCAGTTCTTC. This encodes CASSERWGGRANEQFF.